The 17 T cell receptor beta chains given below trace back to one sample, sequenced in a study of T cell responses to AZD1222 COVID-19 vaccine. Only in-frame clones appear in the TCRdb table, and some are missing; sequencing was by immunoSEQ multiplex PCR. The sample lists roughly 120,000 clones, about nine tenths occurring once. The specimen was peripheral blood, collected on day 0 of AZD1222 vaccination. The source is an adult in good health.

This chain uses TRBV9 with TRBJ1-3, with a tentative D call TRBD1 (6 bases). This CDR3 is built from 16 residues. Trimming took 0 bases from V and 3 from J, leaving 13 bases between them. CDR1 is SGDLS and CDR2 is YYNGEE in the germline V gene. The CDR3 loop reads CASSVDWGGGGNTIYF. CDR3 nucleotide sequence: TGTGCCAGCAGCGTAGATTGGGGGGGCGGTGGAAACACCATATATTTT. The whole variable domain, remainder taken from reference TRBV9 and TRBJ1-3, is DSGVTQTPKHLITATGQRVTLRCSPRSGDLSVYWYQQSLDQGLQFLIQYYNGEERAKGNILERFSAQQFPDLHSELNLSSLELGDSALYFCASSVDWGGGGNTIYFGEGSWLTVV.

The chain combines TRBV3-1 (or the pseudogene TRBV3-2) with TRBJ1-3; 10 nucleotides agree with TRBD1. The CDR3 loop spans 16 amino acids. Unmatched junction bases numbered 3, after V lost 4 bases and J lost 0 bases. CDR1 and CDR2 from the germline V gene are LGHDT and YNNKEL (reference sequence). CDR3: CASSPRDRGSGNTIYF. DNA of the CDR3: TGTGCCAGCAGCCCCCGGGACAGGGGCTCTGGAAACACCATATATTTT.

V gene TRBV7-6 combines with J gene TRBJ1-1, with TRBD1 as a possible D gene (6 bases). Germline lookup yields CDR1 SGHVS and CDR2 FNYEAQ. This CDR3 is built from 13 residues. Trimming shortened V by 7 bases and J by 2 bases, and 11 bases separated the two germline ends. The CDR3 here is CASKGTSNTEAFF. CDR3 DNA: TGTGCCAGCAAGGGGACAAGCAACACTGAAGCTTTCTTT.

The V call is TRBV9, the J call TRBJ1-3; D unclear. The CDR3 runs to 15 residues. Germline V CDR1 and CDR2: SGDLS, YYNGEE. V was cut by 4 bases and J by 0 bases, with 11 bases left in between. CDR3 protein: CASSPRSISGNTIYF. For the CDR3, the DNA is TGTGCCAGCAGCCCCCGGTCGATCTCTGGAAACACCATATATTTT.

This sequence joins TRBV5-1 and TRBJ1-2; tentatively, D is TRBD1 (5 bases). V was cut by 0 bases and J by 6 bases, with 18 bases left in between. The CDR3 consists of 16 residues. Germline values: CDR1 SGHRS, CDR2 YFSETQ. CDR3 in DNA: TGCGCCAGCAGCTTGGGAGAGGGGCCGGGTTTGGATGGCTACACCTTC. Translation gives CASSLGEGPGLDGYTF. Complete variable domain (other parts from reference TRBV5-1 and TRBJ1-2): KAGVTQTPRYLIKTRGQQVTLSCSPISGHRSVSWYQQTPGQGLQFLFEYFSETQRNKGNFPGRFSGRQFSNSRSEMNVSTLELGDSALYLCASSLGEGPGLDGYTFGSGTRLTVV.

This rearrangement joins TRBV2 to TRBJ1-1; D is unclear. The ends were cut back, 6 bases at V and 8 bases at J, with 10 bases in the middle. Germline CDR1 and CDR2: SNHLY and FYNNEI. This CDR3 has 11 amino acids. The CDR3: CASSFPREAFF. DNA of the CDR3: TGTGCCAGCAGCTTCCCCAGGGAAGCTTTCTTT. The variable domain in full, completed from reference TRBV2 and TRBJ1-1, reads EPEVTQTPSHQVTQMGQEVILRCVPISNHLYFYWYRQILGQKVEFLVSFYNNEISEKSEIFDDQFSVERPDGSNFTLKIRSTKLEDSAMYFCASSFPREAFFGQGTRLTVV.

The chain employs TRBV28 and TRBJ1-2; no firm D call. Trimming cost V 3 bases and J 7 bases, with 12 bases left between them. CDR3 length equals 13 residues. Germline loops: CDR1 MDHEN, CDR2 SYDVKM. The CDR3 bases are TGTGCCAGCAGTTTGTTTGGAGGGCTTGGCTACACCTTC. Translated, it gives CASSLFGGLGYTF.

The rearrangement joins TRBV27 to TRBJ1-2; TRBD1 matches at 7 bases. The V segment lost 2 bases and the J segment 0 bases; nucleotides outside the gene matches: 6. Germline values: CDR1 MNHEY, CDR2 SMNVEV (reference sequence). This CDR3 has 16 residues. CDR3 sequence reads: CASSLKVQGSNYGYTF. For the CDR3, the DNA is TGTGCCAGCAGTTTAAAAGTACAGGGGTCTAACTATGGCTACACCTTC.

This clone was observed a few times. In DNA form, the CDR3 reads TGCAGCGGACAAAGACAGGCCAACTTGAACACTGAAGCTTTCTTT. This translates into CSGQRQANLNTEAFF. The chain recombines TRBV29-1 with TRBJ1-1, with D perhaps matching TRBD1 (6 bases). V was shortened by 7 bases and J by 0 bases, with 18 bases between the two germline ends. CDR3 length: 15 residues. Germline CDR1 is SQVTM and CDR2 is ANQGSEA.

The V and J genes are TRBV6-2 or TRBV6-3 and TRBJ2-1, with 10 bases matching TRBD2. CDR3 length equals 15 residues. V shed 6 bases and J 7 bases; nucleotides not matched to a gene: 9. Per the germline V gene, CDR1 is MNHEY and CDR2 is SVGEGT. CDR3 amino acids: CASSPAGAGGNEQFF. Written as DNA, the CDR3 is TGTGCCAGCAGCCCCGCGGGAGCGGGGGGGAATGAGCAGTTCTTC.

This rearrangement joins TRBV7-2 to TRBJ1-6; tentative D call: TRBD1 (5 bases). Looked up from germline, CDR1 is SGHTA and CDR2 is FQGNSA. This CDR3 is built from 17 residues. V was pared by 5 bases and J by 5 bases, with 19 bases between. The CDR3 here is CASSAPRPRVHNSPLHF. The CDR3 DNA sequence: TGTGCCAGCAGCGCCCCTCGGCCCAGGGTGCATAATTCACCCCTCCACTTT.

The CDR3 bases are TGTGCCTGGAGCTCGGAATATAATTCACCCCTCCACTTT. Translating it yields CAWSSEYNSPLHF. The rearrangement joins TRBV30 to TRBJ1-6, with unresolved D. The V and J ends lost 3 bases and 4 bases respectively, with 7 bases between them. The V gene's germline CDR1 is GTSNPN and CDR2 SVGIG (reference sequence). CDR3 length equals 13 residues. Filled out from reference TRBV30 and TRBJ1-6, the complete variable domain reads SQTIHQWPATLVQPVGSPLSLECTVEGTSNPNLYWYRQAAGRGLQLLFYSVGIGQISSEVPQNLSASRPQDRQFILSSKKLLLSDSGFYLCAWSSEYNSPLHFGNGTRLTVT.

The chain uses TRBV24-1 and TRBJ2-2; no reliable D call. The V gene's germline CDR1 is KGHDR and CDR2 SFDVKD. There are 14 residues in the CDR3. V lost 3 bases to trimming and J lost 6 bases, with 10 bases between them. The CDR3 region is CATSDPLMAGELFF. In DNA, the CDR3 is TGTGCCACCAGTGATCCGCTTATGGCCGGGGAGCTGTTTTTT.

J is TRBJ2-7 and V is TRBV11-2; the D is unclear. Germline CDR1 is SGHAT and CDR2 is FQNNGV. With 1 base removed from V and 4 bases from J, the gap between germline ends came to 11 bases. The CDR3 is 14 residues long. CDR3 residues: CASSLGLGIYEQYF. For the CDR3, the DNA is TGTGCCAGCAGCTTAGGACTGGGGATTTACGAGCAGTACTTC.

The table lists this clone with a count of one. V and J are TRBV7-7 and TRBJ2-5; 11 bases fit TRBD2. The CDR3 covers 16 residues. Germline V gene lookup returns CDR1 SSHAT and CDR2 FNYEAQ (reference sequence). The ends lost 4 bases at V and 5 bases at J; junction bases unmatched: 9. For the CDR3, the DNA is TGTGCCAGCAGCTCACGACTAGCGGGGAGGACGGAGACCCAGTACTTC. Its translation is CASSSRLAGRTETQYF.

This chain connects TRBV30 to TRBJ1-4; unclear D gene. This CDR3 comprises 17 residues. Trimming took 2 bases from V and 6 from J, leaving 22 bases between them. Germline CDR1 and CDR2: GTSNPN and SVGIG (reference sequence). The CDR3 loop is CAWSLESPQVYYEKLFF. The CDR3 DNA follows: TGTGCCTGGAGTTTAGAAAGTCCCCAGGTTTATTATGAAAAACTGTTTTTT. Looking up the rest from reference TRBV30 and TRBJ1-4 gives the full variable domain: SQTIHQWPATLVQPVGSPLSLECTVEGTSNPNLYWYRQAAGRGLQLLFYSVGIGQISSEVPQNLSASRPQDRQFILSSKKLLLSDSGFYLCAWSLESPQVYYEKLFFGSGTQLSVL.

V is TRBV27 and J is TRBJ1-5, with D possibly matching TRBD1 (5 bases). Trimming pared 7 bases from V and 1 base from J, leaving 14 bases between. The germline CDR1 and CDR2 sequences are MNHEY and SMNVEV (reference sequence). The CDR3 runs to 15 residues. DNA for the CDR3: TGTGCCAGCAAAGAGGGGCGGCTGAGCAATCAGCCCCAGCATTTT. It specifies CASKEGRLSNQPQHF.